Presented here are 21 T cell receptor beta chains from one specimen sequenced in a study of PD-1 blockade in classical Hodgkin lymphoma. Method: immunoSEQ multiplex PCR; TCRdb's copy keeps in-frame clones and lacks some. The sample yields some 25,000 clones, less than 80% seen once. All patients experienced relapse after autologous stem cell transplantation, and brentuximab vedotin exposure was variable. Specimen: peripheral blood mononuclear cells (PBMCs), collected before the second cycle of nivolumab. These receptors were obtained from a human donor with classical Hodgkin lymphoma.

The chain is built from TRBV6-5 and TRBJ2-2; D may be TRBD2 (6 bases). There are 14 residues in the CDR3. The germline V gene has CDR1 MNHEY and CDR2 SVGAGI. Trimming stripped 7 bases from V and 4 bases from J, with 13 bases between. In nucleotides, the CDR3 is TGTGCCAGCACTTGGCTAGCGAGCACCGGGGAGCTGTTTTTT. Translated, it gives CASTWLASTGELFF.

The genes are TRBV5-6 and TRBJ1-6, with D unclear. Germline CDR1 and CDR2: SGHDT and YYEEEE. CDR3 size: 15 residues. V lost 1 base and J 10 bases, leaving 15 bases between the germline ends. CDR3 coding DNA: TGTGCCAGCAGCTTGAAGACCCGCAGAGAGTCACCCCTCCACTTT. Encoded protein: CASSLKTRRESPLHF. Variable domain in full (rest from reference TRBV5-6 and TRBJ1-6): DAGVTQSPTHLIKTRGQQVTLRCSPKSGHDTVSWYQQALGQGPQFIFQYYEEEERQRGNFPDRFSGHQFPNYSSELNVNALLLGDSALYLCASSLKTRRESPLHFGNGTRLTVT.

This clone was recorded a few times. Written as DNA, the CDR3 is TGCAGTGCGCTCTCGAACACTGAAGCTTTCTTT. It encodes CSALSNTEAFF. V and J are TRBV20-1 and TRBJ1-1, with D hard to call. The germline V gene has CDR1 DFQATT and CDR2 SNEGSKA (reference sequence). The CDR3 consists of 11 residues. V lost 6 bases and J lost 1, with 6 bases in between.

The rearrangement joins TRBV10-2 to TRBJ2-7, with D perhaps TRBD1 (6 bases). CDR1 and CDR2 from the germline V gene are WSHSY and SAAADI. The CDR3 covers 13 residues. The germline V and J ends were trimmed by 1 base and 3 bases, with 7 bases remaining between them. In DNA form, the CDR3 reads TGCGCCAGCAGTGAGTACAGGGACTACGAGCAGTACTTC. This codes for CASSEYRDYEQYF.

V usage is TRBV7-9 and J usage is TRBJ1-2, with D perhaps matching TRBD1 (5 bases). The ends were cut back, 2 bases at V and 4 bases at J, with 8 bases in the middle. Germline V gene sequence: CDR1 SEHNR, CDR2 FQNEAQ (reference sequence). CDR3 length equals 13 residues. In DNA, the CDR3 is TGTGCCAGCAGCTTACAGGGATCCTATGGCTACACCTTC. Amino acid sequence: CASSLQGSYGYTF.

The chain links TRBV25-1 to TRBJ1-3; 7 bases match TRBD1. Germline lookup yields CDR1 MGHDK and CDR2 SYGVNS. Trimming removed 2 bases from V and 0 bases from J; junction bases left unmatched: 7. The CDR3 contains 17 residues. The DNA for the CDR3 is TGTGCCAGCAGTGAAAACCCGGACAGGAACTCTGGAAACACCATATATTTT. This codes for CASSENPDRNSGNTIYF. Supplemented by reference TRBV25-1 and TRBJ1-3, the full variable domain reads EADIYQTPRYLVIGTGKKITLECSQTMGHDKMYWYQQDPGMELHLIHYSYGVNSTEKGDLSSESTVSRIRTEHFPLTLESARPSHTSQYLCASSENPDRNSGNTIYFGEGSWLTVV.

The rearrangement uses TRBV5-4 and TRBJ1-2; D is perhaps TRBD1 (5 bases). The CDR3 spans 14 residues. Trimming removed 0 bases from V and 2 bases from J, with 8 bases in between. Per germline, CDR1 SGHNT and CDR2 YYREEE (reference sequence). CDR3 region: CASSLEWGNYGYTF. CDR3 DNA: TGTGCCAGCAGCTTGGAGTGGGGGAACTATGGCTACACCTTC.

The CDR3 nucleotides read TGTGCCAGCTCACTAGAGTCCTATAATTCACCCCTCCACTTT. Amino acids: CASSLESYNSPLHF. This rearrangement joins TRBV6-1 to TRBJ1-6; D remains unclear. The germline V gene encodes CDR1 MNHNS and CDR2 SASEGT. The CDR3 length is 14 residues. The V gene lost 8 bases and the J gene lost 1 base, with 9 bases spanning the gap.

The chain recombines TRBV25-1 with TRBJ2-3, with TRBD1 as a possible D gene (5 bases). This CDR3 has 15 residues. The ends were cut back, 2 bases at V and 5 bases at J, with 14 bases in the middle. Germline CDR1 MGHDK, CDR2 SYGVNS. For the CDR3, the DNA is TGTGCCAGCAGTGAAGGCAGGGTAGAAGGAGATACGCAGTATTTT. Its protein is CASSEGRVEGDTQYF.

This clone is a singleton in its sample. This sequence joins TRBV7-9 and TRBJ2-1; 8 bases align to TRBD2. CDR1 SEHNR and CDR2 FQNEAQ come from the germline V gene (reference sequence). CDR3 size: 17 residues. After removal of 5 bases from V and 0 bases from J, the junction contained 9 bases not matched to a gene. This chain's CDR3 is CASSPGDGGGSYNEQFF. CDR3 coding DNA: TGTGCCAGCAGCCCGGGTGACGGGGGGGGCTCCTACAATGAGCAGTTCTTC.

V is TRBV7-7 and J is TRBJ2-3; unclear D gene. This CDR3 spans 14 amino acids. Trimming left V 5 bases short and J 6 bases short, with 15 bases between. Looked up from germline, CDR1 is SSHAT and CDR2 is FNYEAQ (reference sequence). CDR3 DNA: TGTGCCAGCAGCCCCGTAGGTAGCTCGGATACGCAGTATTTT. Amino acids: CASSPVGSSDTQYF.

This clone was observed a few times. The rearrangement links TRBV19 to TRBJ1-4; tentative D call: TRBD1 (6 bases). The V gene lost 3 bases and the J gene lost 3 bases, with 20 bases spanning the gap. The CDR3 is 18 amino acids. Germline CDR1 and CDR2: LNHDA and SQIVND (reference sequence). This CDR3 is CASSIWSLAGQPNEKLFF. CDR3 sequence (DNA): TGTGCCAGTAGTATTTGGTCCTTAGCCGGACAGCCTAATGAAAAACTGTTTTTT.

This chain uses TRBV5-6 with TRBJ2-3; D is uncertain. This CDR3 is 14 amino acids long. With 1 base removed from V and 0 bases from J, the gap between germline ends came to 6 bases. Germline CDR1 and CDR2: SGHDT and YYEEEE. CDR3 sequence: CASSLTGSTDTQYF. DNA for the CDR3: TGTGCCAGCAGCTTGACGGGCAGCACAGATACGCAGTATTTT. The full variable domain, with the rest looked up from reference TRBV5-6 and TRBJ2-3, is DAGVTQSPTHLIKTRGQQVTLRCSPKSGHDTVSWYQQALGQGPQFIFQYYEEEERQRGNFPDRFSGHQFPNYSSELNVNALLLGDSALYLCASSLTGSTDTQYFGPGTRLTVL.

V is TRBV10-3 and J is TRBJ2-1; unclear D gene. The germline CDR1 and CDR2 sequences are ENHRY and SYGVKD. The CDR3 consists of 16 residues. The V end was cut by 1 base, the J end by 0 bases, with 10 bases between. The CDR3 sequence: CAISEYEDLSYNEQFF. CDR3 in DNA: TGTGCCATCAGTGAGTATGAGGACCTCTCCTACAATGAGCAGTTCTTC.

This chain joins TRBV5-1 and TRBJ2-7; the D gene could be TRBD1 or TRBD2 (6 bases each). The CDR3 consists of 17 residues. From germline, CDR1 is SGHRS and CDR2 YFSETQ. Trimming took off 4 bases at V and 5 bases at J, with 25 bases between the two ends. CDR3 residues: CASSGYETGASPNEQYF. In DNA, the CDR3 is TGCGCCAGCAGCGGATACGAAACGGGGGCCTCACCTAACGAGCAGTACTTC.

The chain carries TRBV10-3 and TRBJ1-1; no clear D. The CDR3 extends over 13 amino acids. The V end lost 11 bases, the J end lost 3 bases, and 16 bases lay between the germline ends. CDR1 ENHRY and CDR2 SYGVKD come from the germline V gene. CDR3 loop: CACRAGLDTEAFF. Written as DNA, the CDR3 is TGTGCCTGCCGGGCAGGCCTTGACACTGAAGCTTTCTTT.

The V call is TRBV6-5, the J call TRBJ1-1; TRBD1 is a possible D gene (6 bases). Trimming shortened V by 6 bases and J by 4 bases, and 15 bases separated the two germline ends. The CDR3 has 14 residues. Germline values: CDR1 MNHEY, CDR2 SVGAGI. The CDR3 spells CASRTGQQTTEAFF. The CDR3 DNA follows: TGTGCCAGCAGGACTGGACAGCAGACCACTGAAGCTTTCTTT.

This clone is medium-sized within its sample. The chain joins TRBV7-9 to TRBJ1-1; no firm D call. The CDR3 length is 14 residues. Germline CDR1 and CDR2: SEHNR and FQNEAQ (reference sequence). Trimming shortened V by 5 bases and J by 0 bases, and 10 bases separated the two germline ends. This chain's CDR3 is CASSPTDMNTEAFF. CDR3 bases: TGTGCCAGCAGCCCGACTGACATGAACACTGAAGCTTTCTTT.

This chain uses TRBV6-6 with TRBJ1-4, with a possible D match to TRBD1 (6 bases). Trimming removed 5 bases at V and 3 bases at J, with 13 bases between. This CDR3 has 15 amino acids. Germline CDR1 MNHNY, CDR2 SVGAGI (reference sequence). The CDR3 region is CASSDRTASNEKLFF. The CDR3 DNA follows: TGTGCCAGCAGTGACAGGACAGCGTCTAATGAAAAACTGTTTTTT.

This chain joins TRBV7-2 and TRBJ1-1; 7 nucleotides agree with TRBD1. With V trimmed by 1 base and J by 10 bases, 9 bases remained unmatched. CDR1 and CDR2 from the germline V gene are SGHTA and FQGNSA. The CDR3 spans 14 residues. The CDR3 coding sequence is TGTGCCAGCAGCTTAGATTGGGGCCCAGGGGGAGCTTTCTTT. Translated, it gives CASSLDWGPGGAFF.

The J gene is TRBJ2-1, the V gene TRBV27; D uncertain. The CDR3 consists of 14 residues. Germline-derived CDR1 and CDR2 are MNHEY and SMNVEV (reference sequence). V dropped 6 bases and J dropped 7 bases, with 16 bases sitting between them. CDR3 DNA: TGTGCCAGCAGGGTGCCGGGTTACCCTAATGAGCAGTTCTTC. Encoded protein: CASRVPGYPNEQFF.